A single sample is the source of the 32 T cell receptor beta chains below, sequenced in a study of shared clonotypes between healthy human individuals. Sequencing was performed with immunoSEQ multiplex PCR; in TCRdb, only in-frame clones are kept and a portion is missing. The data hold approximately 1.4 million clones, with about 98% observed a single time. Sequencing input: naive CD4+ T cells sorted from blood. Subset given: CD45RA+ positively selected. These receptors all come from a man aged 25-45 years in good health.

This rearrangement joins TRBV19 to TRBJ2-2; D might be TRBD1 or TRBD2, each matching 5 bases. CDR3 length equals 15 residues. V gave up 7 bases and J gave up 1 base, with 13 bases separating them. From germline, CDR1 is LNHDA and CDR2 SQIVND (reference sequence). CDR3 sequence (DNA): TGTGCCAGTAACCTCGAGGGGCGGAACACCGGGGAGCTGTTTTTT. It encodes CASNLEGRNTGELFF.

The chain has TRBV5-4 and TRBJ1-1; perhaps TRBD1 as D (5 bases). CDR3 length equals 15 residues. The germline V gene has CDR1 SGHNT and CDR2 YYREEE (reference sequence). Trimming shortened V by 4 bases and J by 0 bases, and 13 bases separated the two germline ends. The CDR3 bases are TGTGCCAGCAGCAAGGGACGGGAAGTGAACACTGAAGCTTTCTTT. This gives the protein CASSKGREVNTEAFF.

This clone came up once. V and J are TRBV29-1 and TRBJ1-2; D is perhaps TRBD1 (6 bases). Germline-derived CDR1 and CDR2 are SQVTM and ANQGSEA. The CDR3 is 11 amino acids. V was shortened by 4 bases and J by 5 bases, with 8 bases between the two germline ends. CDR3 protein: CSVAGDYGYTF. Here the CDR3 DNA reads TGCAGCGTTGCAGGGGATTATGGCTACACCTTC.

In the case of this clone: Other DNA sequences in this specimen translate into the identical CDR3. The chain has TRBV6-1 and TRBJ1-3; 7 nucleotides line up with TRBD1. Germline V CDR1 and CDR2: MNHNS, SASEGT. The CDR3 runs to 15 residues. V was pared by 3 bases and J by 0 bases, with 2 bases of the junction left unmatched. CDR3 region: CASSEGQSSGNTIYF. As DNA, the CDR3 is TGTGCCAGCAGTGAGGGACAGAGCTCTGGAAACACCATATATTTT.

The genes are TRBV6-5 and TRBJ2-1; 7 bases match TRBD2. Looked up from germline, CDR1 is MNHEY and CDR2 is SVGAGI. The CDR3 contains 15 residues. V lost 4 bases and J lost 7; bases outside the gene matches: 10. The CDR3 is CASSSVAGARNEQFF. CDR3 sequence (DNA): TGTGCCAGCAGTTCGGTAGCGGGTGCGCGGAATGAGCAGTTCTTC.

The rearrangement uses TRBV6-5 and TRBJ1-2; D ambiguous. Germline CDR1 is MNHEY and CDR2 is SVGAGI. The CDR3 extends over 11 amino acids. V shed 6 bases and J shed 8 bases, with 10 bases lying between them. CDR3 residues: CASRALWGYTF. For the CDR3, the DNA is TGTGCCAGCAGGGCGCTCTGGGGCTACACCTTC.

This CDR3 reads CATSKGDRETQYF. CDR3 nucleotide sequence: TGTGCCACCAGCAAGGGGGATCGAGAGACCCAGTACTTC. V and J are TRBV15 and TRBJ2-5, with D possibly being TRBD1 (6 bases). Looked up from germline, CDR1 is LNHNV and CDR2 is YYDKDF (reference sequence). Trimming took off 4 bases at V and 4 bases at J, with 10 bases between the two ends. This CDR3 is built from 13 residues.

The gene calls are TRBV9 and TRBJ2-3, with D perhaps assigned TRBD1 or TRBD2 (6 bases each). The V and J ends lost 0 bases and 1 base respectively, with 15 bases between them. The CDR3 has 17 amino acids. The germline gives CDR1 SGDLS, CDR2 YYNGEE. In nucleotides, the CDR3 is TGTGCCAGCAGCGTAGGGGGGGCAGGCATACGCACAGATACGCAGTATTTT. Translated: CASSVGGAGIRTDTQYF.

V is TRBV2 and J is TRBJ2-4, with a weak D call TRBD1 (6 bases). The germline V gene has CDR1 SNHLY and CDR2 FYNNEI. The CDR3 runs to 15 residues. V dropped 2 bases and J dropped 5 bases, with 13 bases sitting between them. The CDR3: CASSENWAGENIQYF. CDR3 nucleotides: TGTGCCAGCAGTGAAAACTGGGCAGGGGAAAACATTCAGTACTTC. Full variable domain (rest looked up from reference TRBV2 and TRBJ2-4): EPEVTQTPSHQVTQMGQEVILRCVPISNHLYFYWYRQILGQKVEFLVSFYNNEISEKSEIFDDQFSVERPDGSNFTLKIRSTKLEDSAMYFCASSENWAGENIQYFGAGTRLSVL.

This chain links TRBV5-5 with TRBJ2-1; 8 bases line up with TRBD2. The junction had 6 bases not matched to a gene; V was cut back by 5 bases and J by 2 bases. Germline V lookup: CDR1 SGHKS, CDR2 YYEKEE (reference sequence). This CDR3 is built from 15 residues. The CDR3 sequence: CASSRLAGAYNEQFF. CDR3 sequence (DNA): TGTGCCAGCAGTCGTCTAGCGGGCGCCTACAATGAGCAGTTCTTC.

The gene calls are TRBV5-4 and TRBJ2-4; tentative D call: TRBD2 (5 bases). Trimming stripped 4 bases from V and 9 bases from J, with 17 bases between. Germline CDR1 is SGHNT and CDR2 is YYREEE (reference sequence). CDR3 length equals 14 residues. The CDR3, as DNA: TGTGCCAGCAGCGCAGACATCACTGGAGGCATTCAGTACTTC. Amino acids: CASSADITGGIQYF.

The chain combines TRBV7-9 with TRBJ2-1; D uncertain. Germline assignment: CDR1 SEHNR and CDR2 FQNEAQ (reference sequence). With 6 bases removed from V and 7 bases from J, the gap between germline ends came to 7 bases. This CDR3 has 11 residues. The CDR3 sequence: CASSNPNEQFF. Here the CDR3 DNA reads TGTGCCAGCAGTAACCCGAATGAGCAGTTCTTC.

Here the CDR3 reads CATSRVQSIIQYF. The CDR3 nucleotides read TGTGCCACCAGCAGAGTTCAGTCTATCATTCAGTACTTC. The rearrangement links TRBV15 to TRBJ2-4, with D unresolved. From germline, CDR1 is LNHNV and CDR2 YYDKDF (reference sequence). The CDR3 extends over 13 amino acids. V lost 1 base to trimming and J lost 9 bases, with 10 bases between them.

The V call is TRBV28, the J call TRBJ1-1, with TRBD1 matching 7 bases. With 5 bases clipped from V and 8 bases from J, the junction kept 17 bases outside the gene matches. This CDR3 region has 16 residues. The germline V gene encodes CDR1 MDHEN and CDR2 SYDVKM. The CDR3 DNA reads TGTGCCAGCAGTCCCACAGGTCTTACGGGACAGCCCGAAGCTTTCTTT. It is translated as CASSPTGLTGQPEAFF.

V and J are TRBV5-4 and TRBJ1-1, with D perhaps matching TRBD1 (6 bases). This CDR3 has 15 amino acids. V lost 5 bases to trimming and J lost 1 base, with 15 bases between them. Looked up from germline, CDR1 is SGHNT and CDR2 is YYREEE (reference sequence). CDR3 bases: TGTGCCAGCAGACACAGGGTCGGAGCGAACACTGAAGCTTTCTTT. Encoded protein: CASRHRVGANTEAFF.

The V and J genes are TRBV2 and TRBJ2-3; D might be TRBD1 (6 bases). This CDR3 has 11 amino acids. CDR1 is SNHLY and CDR2 is FYNNEI in the germline V gene. V dropped 8 bases and J dropped 6 bases, with 9 bases sitting between them. The CDR3 spells CASSQGDTQYF. For the CDR3, the DNA is TGTGCCAGCTCCCAGGGGGATACGCAGTATTTT.

This rearrangement joins TRBV6-1 to TRBJ2-2, with D possibly called TRBD1 or TRBD2 (5 bases each). The germline gives CDR1 MNHNS, CDR2 SASEGT. This CDR3 region has 13 residues. V was cut by 5 bases and J by 7 bases, with 11 bases left in between. DNA of the CDR3: TGTGCCAGCAGTATCAGGGACCTCGGGGAGCTGTTTTTT. Translating gives CASSIRDLGELFF.

The chain combines TRBV18 with TRBJ1-2; TRBD1 aligns across 7 bases. V lost 3 bases to trimming and J lost 0 bases; unmatched junction nucleotides: 16. Germline values: CDR1 KGHSH, CDR2 LQKENI. The CDR3 has 19 residues. The chain's CDR3 is CASSPRSIRGIDANYGYTF. The CDR3 DNA is TGTGCCAGCTCACCCCGATCTATCAGGGGGATCGATGCTAACTATGGCTACACCTTC.

The V and J genes are TRBV19 and TRBJ2-5; D may be TRBD1 (5 bases). CDR3 length: 14 residues. V gave up 3 bases and J gave up 7 bases, with 15 bases separating them. Germline assignment: CDR1 LNHDA and CDR2 SQIVND (reference sequence). CDR3 sequence: CASSIETGARTQYF. In nucleotides, the CDR3 is TGTGCCAGTAGTATTGAAACAGGAGCCCGGACCCAGTACTTC.

The chain joins TRBV6-1 to TRBJ1-5; 8 bases are a match to TRBD1. V shed 5 bases and J 6 bases; nucleotides not matched to a gene: 3. CDR3 length: 13 residues. Germline V gene lookup returns CDR1 MNHNS and CDR2 SASEGT. As DNA, the CDR3 is TGTGCCAGCAGTTGGACAGGGAGTCAGCCCCAGCATTTT. This translates into CASSWTGSQPQHF.

The V and J genes are TRBV6-6 and TRBJ1-1; perhaps TRBD1 as D (6 bases). From germline, CDR1 is MNHNY and CDR2 SVGAGI (reference sequence). The CDR3 covers 16 residues. V was clipped by 4 bases and J by 3 bases, with 18 bases between them. CDR3 amino acids: CASSFGQTEGDTEAFF. The CDR3 DNA reads as TGTGCCAGCAGTTTCGGACAGACTGAGGGAGACACTGAAGCTTTCTTT.

The rearrangement joins TRBV28 to TRBJ2-2; D is uncertain. The V gene's germline CDR1 is MDHEN and CDR2 SYDVKM. The CDR3 length is 16 residues. V dropped 4 bases and J dropped 7 bases, with 19 bases sitting between them. CDR3 nucleotides: TGTGCCAGCAGTTCCTTTGTGGGAACACACGTCGGGGAGCTGTTTTTT. This gives the protein CASSSFVGTHVGELFF.

V gene TRBV7-9 combines with J gene TRBJ2-3; TRBD2 matches 8 bases. Germline lookup yields CDR1 SEHNR and CDR2 FQNEAQ (reference sequence). Trimming removed 3 bases from V and 3 bases from J; junction bases left unmatched: 8. The CDR3 runs to 16 residues. CDR3 bases: TGTGCCAGCAGCTTTAAAGCGGGAGCGGGAACAGATACGCAGTATTTT. Encoded protein: CASSFKAGAGTDTQYF.

The chain combines TRBV28 with TRBJ1-1; D gene unclear. Looked up from germline, CDR1 is MDHEN and CDR2 is SYDVKM. Trimming stripped 7 bases from V and 2 bases from J, with 14 bases between. This CDR3 has 14 residues. In DNA form, the CDR3 reads TGTGCCAGCACCCCTCCCAGGTCTAACACTGAAGCTTTCTTT. This codes for CASTPPRSNTEAFF. The complete variable domain, with remaining parts taken from reference TRBV28 and TRBJ1-1, reads DVKVTQSSRYLVKRTGEKVFLECVQDMDHENMFWYRQDPGLGLRLIYFSYDVKMKEKGDIPEGYSVSREKKERFSLILESASTNQTSMYLCASTPPRSNTEAFFGQGTRLTVV.

The V call is TRBV5-3, the J call TRBJ2-5; TRBD1 matches at 7 bases. TRBV5-3 is an ORF; its function is uncertain. There are 15 residues in the CDR3. After removal of 1 base from V and 4 bases from J, the junction contained 7 bases not matched to a gene. CDR3 nucleotide sequence: TGTGCCAGAAGCTTGAAGGGGGCCACACTAGAGACCCAGTACTTC. Its protein is CARSLKGATLETQYF.

V is TRBV4-1 and J is TRBJ1-1; D gene uncertain. The CDR3 is 14 residues long. V was pared by 2 bases and J by 5 bases, with 12 bases between. Germline V gives CDR1 MGHRA, CDR2 YSYEKL. The CDR3 nucleotides are TGCGCCAGCAGCCAAATCTCAGGTAGGACTGAAGCTTTCTTT. The encoded protein is CASSQISGRTEAFF.

V is TRBV11-2 and J is TRBJ2-7; 8 bases line up with TRBD1. There are 15 residues in the CDR3. From germline, CDR1 is SGHAT and CDR2 FQNNGV. V lost 2 bases and J lost 4; bases outside the gene matches: 7. The CDR3 DNA reads as TGTGCCAGCAGCTTACGGCGACAGGGGACGTACGAGCAGTACTTC. It encodes CASSLRRQGTYEQYF.

This rearrangement joins TRBV10-3 to TRBJ2-1; possibly TRBD2 for D (6 bases). V shed 4 bases and J shed 8 bases, with 9 bases lying between them. The CDR3 totals 12 residues. Germline CDR1 ENHRY, CDR2 SYGVKD. The CDR3 reads CAISGTGDEQFF. CDR3 in DNA: TGTGCCATCAGTGGGACGGGGGATGAGCAGTTCTTC.

V and J are TRBV18 and TRBJ2-7; D is undetermined. The germline V and J ends were trimmed by 3 bases and 4 bases, with 7 bases remaining between them. Germline V gene data show CDR1 as KGHSH and CDR2 as LQKENI. This CDR3 is built from 12 residues. CDR3 protein: CASSPLNYEQYF. In nucleotides, the CDR3 is TGTGCCAGCTCACCCCTCAATTACGAGCAGTACTTC.

In this sample, this clone turned up once. Other DNA sequences within the sample encode an identical CDR3. This chain links TRBV7-6 with TRBJ2-2; D is ambiguous. Trimming stripped 0 bases from V and 4 bases from J, with 6 bases between. CDR1 and CDR2 from the germline V gene are SGHVS and FNYEAQ. This CDR3 comprises 14 residues. CDR3 region: CASSLASGTGELFF. The CDR3 nucleotides are TGTGCCAGCAGCTTAGCCTCGGGCACCGGGGAGCTGTTTTTT.

This chain joins TRBV11-2 and TRBJ2-7, with D hard to call. The CDR3 spans 15 residues. Germline lookup yields CDR1 SGHAT and CDR2 FQNNGV. V was pared by 0 bases and J by 9 bases, with 18 bases between. The CDR3 reads CASSLDSQQPVGQYF. As DNA, the CDR3 is TGTGCCAGCAGCTTAGATAGTCAGCAGCCTGTCGGGCAGTACTTC. The full variable domain, rest sourced from reference TRBV11-2 and TRBJ2-7, is EAGVAQSPRYKIIEKRQSVAFWCNPISGHATLYWYQQILGQGPKLLIQFQNNGVVDDSQLPKDRFSAERLKGVDSTLKIQPAKLEDSAVYLCASSLDSQQPVGQYFGPGTRLTVT.

The chain recombines TRBV9 with TRBJ2-7; D gene unclear. The CDR3 is 16 amino acids. Trimming took off 0 bases at V and 3 bases at J, with 16 bases between the two ends. Germline CDR1 is SGDLS and CDR2 is YYNGEE. CDR3 region: CASSVVAEPSIYEQYF. The CDR3 region has the DNA TGTGCCAGCAGCGTAGTGGCGGAACCAAGCATCTACGAGCAGTACTTC.